The 20 T cell receptor beta chains reported below all come from one sample, sequenced in a study of beta chain features in type 1 diabetes. The authors reverse transcribed all of the isolated RNA, so sequencing captured expressed TCRB transcripts. Only in-frame clones appear in the TCRdb table, and some are missing; sequencing was by immunoSEQ multiplex PCR. Of about 900,000 clones listed, roughly a sixth are singletons. Sequencing input: naive CD4+ T cells from blood. The source of these receptors is a woman between 18 and 29 years old in good health.

This clone was counted a few times. The V call is TRBV6-6, the J call TRBJ2-7; D remains ambiguous. Trimming pared 6 bases from V and 3 bases from J, leaving 6 bases between. The CDR3 is 11 residues long. Germline V lookup: CDR1 MNHNY, CDR2 SVGAGI (reference sequence). The CDR3 DNA follows: TGTGCCAGCAGCTTCAGCTACGAGCAGTACTTC. It yields the protein CASSFSYEQYF.

This clone was picked up a small number of times. Other DNA variants within this sample encode the same CDR3. V is TRBV28 and J is TRBJ2-5; D is uncertain. V lost 2 bases and J lost 5, with 6 bases in between. Germline-derived CDR1 and CDR2 are MDHEN and SYDVKM. The CDR3 sequence is 12 residues long. In DNA, the CDR3 is TGTGCCAGCAGTTTAAGGCGGGAGACCCAGTACTTC. Its protein product is CASSLRRETQYF.

This clone was counted between two and nine times. The chain carries TRBV5-1 and TRBJ2-3; D is unresolved. The CDR3 runs to 13 residues. Germline V gene sequence: CDR1 SGHRS, CDR2 YFSETQ. With 0 bases removed from V and 4 bases from J, the gap between germline ends came to 6 bases. CDR3 nucleotide sequence: TGCGCCAGCAGCTTGGTTGGCGCAGATACGCAGTATTTT. Amino acid sequence: CASSLVGADTQYF.

This clone was counted between two and nine times. J is TRBJ2-3 and V is TRBV9; D not certain. Germline values: CDR1 SGDLS, CDR2 YYNGEE. V was pared by 0 bases and J by 5 bases, with 16 bases between. The CDR3 is 16 amino acids. The CDR3 sequence: CASSVEERWFRDTQYF. In DNA, the CDR3 is TGTGCCAGCAGCGTAGAAGAGCGCTGGTTCAGAGATACGCAGTATTTT.

The chain is built from TRBV6-5 and TRBJ2-5; 7 bases match TRBD2. With 2 bases clipped from V and 3 bases from J, the junction kept 6 bases outside the gene matches. The V gene's germline CDR1 is MNHEY and CDR2 SVGAGI. There are 15 residues in the CDR3. CDR3 coding DNA: TGTGCCAGCAGTTACGGGACGGGAGGCAAAGAGACCCAGTACTTC. Protein product: CASSYGTGGKETQYF.

Of note for this clone: This sample includes further DNA sequences coding for the same CDR3. The CDR3 DNA reads TGTGCCAGCAGCTTGACAGTCTACGAGCAGTACTTC. This translates into CASSLTVYEQYF. The V gene is TRBV28, the J gene TRBJ2-7; D may be TRBD1 (5 bases). V was pared by 6 bases and J by 3 bases, with 9 bases between. CDR1 is MDHEN and CDR2 is SYDVKM in the germline V gene. The CDR3 is made up of 12 amino acids.

This clone has more than one count but fewer than ten. The CDR3 bases are TGTGCCAGCAGCATGGACAGTTATGGCTACACCTTC. Encoded protein: CASSMDSYGYTF. The V and J genes are TRBV7-2 and TRBJ1-2; D possibly corresponds to TRBD1 (6 bases). CDR1 and CDR2 from the germline V gene are SGHTA and FQGNSA. CDR3 length: 12 amino acids. Trimming removed 5 bases at V and 5 bases at J, with 9 bases between. Combining the CDR3 with reference TRBV7-2 and TRBJ1-2 gives the whole variable domain GAGVSQSPSNKVTEKGKDVELRCDPISGHTALYWYRQSLGQGLEFLIYFQGNSAPDKSGLPSDRFSAERTGGSVSTLTIQRTQQEDSAVYLCASSMDSYGYTFGSGTRLTVV.

There are a few counts of this clone. This sequence joins TRBV6-6 and TRBJ2-1; no reliable D call. Germline V gene data show CDR1 as MNHNY and CDR2 as SVGAGI (reference sequence). CDR3 length: 16 residues. The V gene lost 6 bases and the J gene lost 3 bases, with 18 bases spanning the gap. In DNA, the CDR3 is TGTGCCAGCAGGCCCGACCAAGTAAGAAGCTACAATGAGCAGTTCTTC. Translation: CASRPDQVRSYNEQFF.

This chain connects TRBV7-2 to TRBJ1-4; perhaps TRBD1 as D (6 bases). V was clipped by 3 bases and J by 2 bases, with 13 bases between them. This CDR3 is built from 16 residues. Germline CDR1 reads SGHTA; CDR2 reads FQGNSA. CDR3 residues: CASSFGVGGTNEKLFF. CDR3 nucleotides: TGTGCCAGCAGCTTCGGCGTTGGGGGCACTAATGAAAAACTGTTTTTT.

The chain has TRBV18 and TRBJ2-7; TRBD1 aligns across 9 bases. This CDR3 comprises 14 residues. V trimming: 3 bases; J trimming: 3 bases; junction bases outside the gene matches: 3. Germline CDR1 reads KGHSH; CDR2 reads LQKENI. The chain's CDR3 is CASSPRTGVYEQYF. The CDR3 DNA follows: TGTGCCAGCTCACCGAGGACAGGGGTCTACGAGCAGTACTTC.

This clone was seen only a few times. This rearrangement joins TRBV7-9 to TRBJ1-2; TRBD1 might be the D (6 bases). V lost 6 bases and J 4 bases, leaving 21 bases between the germline ends. The CDR3 length is 16 residues. Germline-derived CDR1 and CDR2 are SEHNR and FQNEAQ (reference sequence). The CDR3 sequence is CASSSRTGRIGYGYTF. The CDR3 DNA reads as TGTGCCAGCAGTTCGCGCACAGGGAGAATAGGCTATGGCTACACCTTC.

Of note for this clone: The junction differs from germline at one of its ends, possibly a read error. This sample includes further DNA sequences coding for the same CDR3. The V gene is TRBV6-5, the J gene TRBJ2-2; D not certain. This CDR3 spans 13 amino acids. CDR1 is MNHEY and CDR2 is SVGAGI in the germline V gene. The CDR3 sequence is CASSYSFTGELFF. DNA for the CDR3: TGCGCCAGCAGTTATAGTTTCACCGGGGAGCTGTTTTTT.

This clone turned up a few times. This chain joins TRBV7-9 and TRBJ2-2; D gene uncertain. Looked up from germline, CDR1 is SEHNR and CDR2 is FQNEAQ (reference sequence). V was clipped by 5 bases and J by 7 bases, with 8 bases between them. There are 12 residues in the CDR3. CDR3 region: CASSGVNGELFF. The CDR3 DNA sequence: TGTGCCAGCAGCGGCGTGAACGGGGAGCTGTTTTTT.

This chain uses TRBV2 with TRBJ2-5, with TRBD1 identical over 7 bases. V lost 5 bases to trimming and J lost 5 bases; unmatched junction nucleotides: 8. CDR3 length equals 14 residues. CDR1 and CDR2 (germline): SNHLY, FYNNEI. The CDR3 loop is CASSRATGPETQYF. The CDR3 DNA reads as TGTGCCAGCAGTCGAGCGACAGGGCCGGAGACCCAGTACTTC.

The gene calls are TRBV4-3 and TRBJ2-1; maybe TRBD1 (6 bases). Trimming left V 0 bases short and J 8 bases short, with 8 bases between. This CDR3 has 13 amino acids. The germline V gene encodes CDR1 LGHNA and CDR2 YSLEER. This chain's CDR3 is CASSQEGGHEQFF. CDR3 nucleotides: TGCGCCAGCAGCCAAGAAGGGGGACATGAGCAGTTCTTC.

With regard to this clone: The sample carries other DNA sequences with the same CDR3. The chain has TRBV7-2 and TRBJ2-7; a weak D match, TRBD1 (6 bases). Per the germline V gene, CDR1 is SGHTA and CDR2 is FQGNSA. Trimming pared 2 bases from V and 2 bases from J, leaving 13 bases between. There are 15 residues in the CDR3. CDR3 nucleotide sequence: TGTGCCAGCAGCTTACTCGCAGGGGTCCCCTACGAGCAGTACTTC. This gives the protein CASSLLAGVPYEQYF.

This clone was counted only a few times. This chain uses TRBV15 with TRBJ2-5; D gene uncertain. Trimming removed 1 base at V and 3 bases at J, with 15 bases between. CDR3 size: 16 residues. From germline, CDR1 is LNHNV and CDR2 YYDKDF (reference sequence). The CDR3 nucleotides read TGTGCCACCAGCAGAGGGGGATTGACGGGTAAAGAGACCCAGTACTTC. This sequence encodes CATSRGGLTGKETQYF.

This clone was found a few times. The CDR3 spells CASSPDRKNTGELFF. For the CDR3, the DNA is TGCGCCAGCAGCCCGGACAGGAAGAACACCGGGGAGCTGTTTTTT. V is TRBV5-1 and J is TRBJ2-2; 7 positions agree with TRBD1. This CDR3 has 15 residues. The V gene end was trimmed by 4 bases and the J gene end by 1 base; junction bases not matched to a gene: 4. The germline V gene has CDR1 SGHRS and CDR2 YFSETQ.

The J gene is TRBJ2-1, the V gene TRBV18; 11 bases match TRBD2. With V trimmed by 2 bases and J by 5 bases, 8 bases remained unmatched. Germline CDR1 reads KGHSH; CDR2 reads LQKENI. CDR3 size: 17 residues. CDR3 nucleotides: TGTGCCAGCTCACCAGGTAGCGGGAGGGCAGAAGACAATGAGCAGTTCTTC. Its translation: CASSPGSGRAEDNEQFF.

The rearrangement links TRBV10-3 to TRBJ1-5, with unresolved D. Germline-derived CDR1 and CDR2 are ENHRY and SYGVKD. The CDR3 has 13 residues. V was trimmed by 4 bases and J by 2 bases, leaving 6 bases between them. In DNA form, the CDR3 reads TGTGCCATCAGTGGGATCGGCAATCAGCCCCAGCATTTT. Residues: CAISGIGNQPQHF.